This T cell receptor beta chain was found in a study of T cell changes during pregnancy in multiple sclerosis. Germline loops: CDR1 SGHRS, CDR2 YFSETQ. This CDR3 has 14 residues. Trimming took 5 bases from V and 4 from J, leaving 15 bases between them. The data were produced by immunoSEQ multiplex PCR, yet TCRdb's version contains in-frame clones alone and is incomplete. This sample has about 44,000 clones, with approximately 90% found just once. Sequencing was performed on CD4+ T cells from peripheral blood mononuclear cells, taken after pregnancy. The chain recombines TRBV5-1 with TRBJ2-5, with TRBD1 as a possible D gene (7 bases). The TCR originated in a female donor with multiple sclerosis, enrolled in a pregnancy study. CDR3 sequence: CASRQNRGGETQYF. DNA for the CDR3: TGCGCCAGCAGACAAAACAGGGGAGGAGAGACCCAGTACTTC.